The clone carrying this TCR beta chain was counted ten times or more. Its cognate antigen is unknown. This sample is part of a study of beta chain features in type 1 diabetes. Overall study results and limits: All four CD4+ subsets of Type 1 diabetes patients contained TCRB CDR3s that were moderately but significantly shorter.

As every portion of the isolated RNA was reverse transcribed, the sequencing read expressed TCRB transcripts. Sequencing was performed with immunoSEQ multiplex PCR; in TCRdb, only in-frame clones are kept and a portion is missing. The sample holds about 120,000 clones, about 17% seen once. The V and J ends lost 6 bases and 0 bases respectively, with 15 bases between them. Germline CDR1 and CDR2: MNHEY and SVGAGI. This CDR3 contains 15 residues. This clonotype originated in a man in his thirties or forties with type 1 diabetes. The source material was central memory CD4+ T cells from blood. The J gene is TRBJ2-7, the V gene TRBV6-5; a weak D match, TRBD1 (6 bases). The CDR3 bases are TGTGCCAGCAGCCGCCGAACAGGGAGCTCCTACGAGCAGTACTTC. It yields the protein CASSRRTGSSYEQYF.